Shown below are 30 T cell receptor beta chains from a single sample sequenced in a study of patients and donors after allogeneic stem cell transplantation. Using its own MiXCR run on the RT-PCR reads, TCRdb lists one record per CDR3 protein. The sample shows about 230,000 distinct CDR3 sequences, 12% to 15% of them seen only once. The sequenced material came from blood, either unsorted or a sorted T cell fraction (not recorded which). The receptor set was obtained from a human donor who was either an allogeneic HSCT recipient or a stem cell or donor lymphocyte infusion donor (not recorded which). It is not recorded whose cells these are; they may come from a transplant donor.

This clonotype was observed a handful of times. Given a much more abundant clone one base away, this may be a read error. CDR3 DNA sequence: TGTGCCAGCAGCGACAGGGATACGCAGTATTTT. Residues: CASSDRDTQYF. The chain uses TRBV6-1 and TRBJ2-3; TRBD1 is a possible D gene (6 bases). CDR3 length: 11 residues. V lost 6 bases and J lost 6, with 7 bases in between. Germline CDR1 MNHNS, CDR2 SASEGT.

This chain uses TRBV20-1 with TRBJ2-3, with TRBD2 identical over 10 bases. Per the germline V gene, CDR1 is DFQATT and CDR2 is SNEGSKA (reference sequence). Unmatched junction bases numbered 14, after V lost 3 bases and J lost 5 bases. The CDR3 spans 17 residues. The CDR3 sequence: CSARSWSSGGNRDTQYF. CDR3 in DNA: TGCAGTGCTAGGTCTTGGTCTAGCGGGGGCAACAGAGATACGCAGTATTTT.

The chain uses TRBV11-3 and TRBJ1-2; D is ambiguous. V lost 0 bases, J lost 6 bases, and 11 bases lay in between. The CDR3 extends over 14 amino acids. Germline loops: CDR1 SGHNT, CDR2 YENEEA. The CDR3 here is CASSLEGSGDGYTF. The CDR3 DNA reads TGTGCCAGCAGCTTAGAAGGTTCCGGGGATGGCTACACCTTC.

This clonotype was counted many times. This chain uses TRBV6-2 or TRBV6-3 with TRBJ2-3; 8 positions agree with TRBD2. V was pared by 2 bases and J by 5 bases, with 9 bases of the junction left unmatched. Germline loops: CDR1 MNHEY, CDR2 SVGEGT. This CDR3 contains 16 residues. The CDR3 DNA reads TGTGCCAGCAGTTACGGCGCGGGGGGTAAACAAGATACGCAGTATTTT. Protein sequence: CASSYGAGGKQDTQYF.

The gene calls are TRBV12-3 or TRBV12-4 and TRBJ1-2, with 7 bases lining up with TRBD1. With 5 bases clipped from V and 4 bases from J, the junction kept 16 bases outside the gene matches. The CDR3 extends over 17 amino acids. For the CDR3, the DNA is TGTGCCAGCAGTATCGGGGGTGAGGGGGCGCTAGGCTATGGCTACACCTTC. Its protein product is CASSIGGEGALGYGYTF.

The V and J genes are TRBV19 and TRBJ2-3; 8 positions match TRBD1. V was pared by 1 base and J by 0 bases, with 3 bases of the junction left unmatched. CDR3 length: 16 amino acids. CDR1 is LNHDA, CDR2 SQIVND, per germline (reference sequence). CDR3 region: CASSIGRQGSTDTQYF. In DNA, the CDR3 is TGTGCCAGTAGTATAGGTAGACAGGGGAGCACAGATACGCAGTATTTT.

Ten or more counts support this clonotype. The V call is TRBV29-1, the J call TRBJ1-1, with D tentatively TRBD1 (6 bases). This CDR3 has 12 residues. Germline loops: CDR1 SQVTM, CDR2 ANQGSEA. The ends were cut back, 6 bases at V and 4 bases at J, with 12 bases in the middle. The CDR3 DNA is TGCAGCGTGGCGAGGGGGGCCACTGAAGCTTTCTTT. Translated: CSVARGATEAFF.

This clonotype has at least ten counts. This sequence joins TRBV6-2 or TRBV6-3 and TRBJ2-7; TRBD2 aligns across 8 bases. V was pared by 6 bases and J by 2 bases, with 9 bases of the junction left unmatched. The CDR3 runs 15 residues. Germline CDR1 reads MNHEY; CDR2 reads SVGEGT. The CDR3: CASRTAGERPYEQYF. CDR3 nucleotide sequence: TGTGCCAGCAGGACAGCGGGGGAGCGTCCCTACGAGCAGTACTTC.

This clonotype was recorded many times. This sequence joins TRBV4-3 and TRBJ2-5; 12 bases are shared with TRBD2. The germline gives CDR1 LGHNA, CDR2 YSLEER. The CDR3 runs 17 residues. V trimming: 3 bases; J trimming: 0 bases; junction bases outside the gene matches: 5. The CDR3 region has the DNA TGCGCCAGCAGCCACGCACTAGCGGGGGGCCACCAAGAGACCCAGTACTTC. Its protein is CASSHALAGGHQETQYF.

This clonotype came up a few times. This chain uses TRBV20-1 with TRBJ2-7; 8 nucleotides match TRBD1. The CDR3 runs to 15 residues. Per germline, CDR1 DFQATT and CDR2 SNEGSKA (reference sequence). With V trimmed by 0 bases and J by 4 bases, 8 bases remained unmatched. CDR3: CSARDLSQGAYEQYF. Written as DNA, the CDR3 is TGCAGTGCTAGAGATTTGAGCCAGGGGGCTTACGAGCAGTACTTC.

The table lists this clonotype with a few counts. V gene TRBV20-1 combines with J gene TRBJ2-5, with D possibly TRBD1 on 6 matching bases. CDR3 size: 14 residues. The germline V and J ends were trimmed by 1 base and 6 bases, with 15 bases remaining between them. The germline V gene has CDR1 DFQATT and CDR2 SNEGSKA (reference sequence). Here the CDR3 reads CSARGEQGPKTQYF. The CDR3 nucleotides read TGCAGTGCTAGAGGGGAACAGGGACCTAAGACCCAGTACTTC.

There are a few counts of this clonotype. J is TRBJ2-5 and V is TRBV4-2, with no clear D. V lost 0 bases, J lost 5 bases, and 7 bases lay in between. Germline loops: CDR1 LGHNA, CDR2 YNFKEQ. The CDR3 has 13 amino acids. The CDR3 loop is CASSQEVGETQYF. CDR3 DNA sequence: TGTGCCAGCAGCCAAGAAGTGGGGGAGACCCAGTACTTC.

This clonotype was detected many times. The rearrangement joins TRBV7-2 to TRBJ2-5, with D perhaps TRBD2 (7 bases). The length of the CDR3 is 17 residues. Trimming shortened V by 5 bases and J by 3 bases, and 22 bases separated the two germline ends. Germline CDR1 reads SGHTA; CDR2 reads FQGNSA. CDR3 DNA: TGTGCCAGCAGCCCCAATGGTAGGGGGGGGCCTAAAGAGACCCAGTACTTC. The encoded protein is CASSPNGRGGPKETQYF.

This clonotype was observed a few times. The CDR3 DNA sequence: TGTGCCAGTAGTATAGGGAACACTGAAGCTTTCTTT. It codes for CASSIGNTEAFF. V is TRBV19 and J is TRBJ1-1; unclear D gene. This CDR3 comprises 12 residues. V lost 1 base and J lost 1, with 1 base in between. CDR1 is LNHDA, CDR2 SQIVND, per germline (reference sequence). The full variable domain, rest sourced from reference TRBV19 and TRBJ1-1, is DGGITQSPKYLFRKEGQNVTLSCEQNLNHDAMYWYRQDPGQGLRLIYYSQIVNDFQKGDIAEGYSVSREKKESFPLTVTSAQKNPTAFYLCASSIGNTEAFFGQGTRLTVV.

This clonotype was seen ten or more times. The chain recombines TRBV18 with TRBJ1-2; 7 positions match TRBD1. The V and J ends lost 3 bases and 2 bases, in that order; junction bases with no gene match: 6. Germline values: CDR1 KGHSH, CDR2 LQKENI. This CDR3 has 15 residues. The CDR3 nucleotides read TGTGCCAGCTCACCTACGAAGGGGGCGAACTATGGCTACACCTTC. Amino acids: CASSPTKGANYGYTF.

This clonotype appeared a single time. This chain uses TRBV5-4 with TRBJ2-3; D unclear. The germline V and J ends were trimmed by 2 bases and 4 bases, with 11 bases remaining between them. Germline assignment: CDR1 SGHNT and CDR2 YYREEE (reference sequence). The CDR3 totals 14 residues. CDR3 protein: CASSFTGLADTQYF. CDR3 DNA sequence: TGTGCCAGCAGCTTTACTGGTTTAGCAGATACGCAGTATTTT.

Ten or more counts support this clonotype. This chain joins TRBV5-1 and TRBJ1-2; possible D gene TRBD1, 5 bases. Trimming cost V 0 bases and J 6 bases, with 12 bases left between them. Germline V lookup: CDR1 SGHRS, CDR2 YFSETQ. The CDR3 spans 14 residues. In nucleotides, the CDR3 is TGCGCCAGCAGCTTGGCTGTGGGGGAAGATGGCTACACCTTC. It encodes CASSLAVGEDGYTF.

There are a few counts of this clonotype. The V and J genes are TRBV30 and TRBJ2-3, with TRBD1 matching 8 bases. V shed 0 bases, J shed 5 bases, and the junction held 13 bases outside the gene matches. This CDR3 is built from 17 residues. The germline gives CDR1 GTSNPN, CDR2 SVGIG (reference sequence). CDR3 loop: CAWSVIGSRTGKDTQYF. Here the CDR3 DNA reads TGTGCCTGGAGTGTAATTGGCTCTCGGACAGGGAAAGATACGCAGTATTTT.

V gene TRBV27 combines with J gene TRBJ1-2, with 8 bases aligning to TRBD1. Unmatched junction bases numbered 14, after V lost 3 bases and J lost 2 bases. Germline assignment: CDR1 MNHEY and CDR2 SMNVEV (reference sequence). This CDR3 region has 18 residues. CDR3 sequence reads: CASSFLGLRTGKNYGYTF. CDR3 coding DNA: TGTGCCAGCAGTTTTTTAGGGCTCAGGACAGGGAAGAACTATGGCTACACCTTC.

V usage is TRBV11-1 and J usage is TRBJ2-1, with TRBD2 as a possible D gene (6 bases). From germline, CDR1 is SGHAT and CDR2 FQDESV (reference sequence). V was cut by 5 bases and J by 0 bases, with 20 bases left in between. This CDR3 comprises 18 residues. Here the CDR3 DNA reads TGTGCCAGCAGCCCTCGTTCGCCGGGAGCGAGCTCCTACAATGAGCAGTTCTTC. This codes for CASSPRSPGASSYNEQFF.

This clonotype was seen more than once but under ten times. The V gene is TRBV4-3, the J gene TRBJ2-3; D may be TRBD2 (5 bases). Trimming took 5 bases from V and 6 from J, leaving 15 bases between them. CDR1 is LGHNA, CDR2 YSLEER, per germline. This CDR3 comprises 14 residues. The CDR3 loop is CASSGNPGKDTQYF. DNA of the CDR3: TGCGCCAGCAGCGGAAATCCGGGGAAGGATACGCAGTATTTT.

In this sample, this clonotype turned up a few times. The chain has TRBV14 and TRBJ1-6, with a tentative D call TRBD1 (5 bases). Deletions cut 0 bases from V and 8 bases from J, with 11 bases between. Germline V gene sequence: CDR1 SGHDN, CDR2 FVKESK. There are 15 residues in the CDR3. The CDR3 DNA follows: TGTGCCAGCAGCCAAGATCAGGGCGTCTATTCACCCCTCCACTTT. Its translation: CASSQDQGVYSPLHF.

This clonotype was counted between two and nine times. J is TRBJ2-7 and V is TRBV3-1; no definite D call. There are 15 residues in the CDR3. The germline gives CDR1 LGHDT, CDR2 YNNKEL (reference sequence). The V end was cut by 1 base, the J end by 4 bases, with 14 bases between. In DNA form, the CDR3 reads TGTGCCAGCAGCCAAGGCGCCGACGGGCGATACGAGCAGTACTTC. It yields the protein CASSQGADGRYEQYF.

A few counts support this clonotype. The V gene is TRBV11-2, the J gene TRBJ2-7; D remains ambiguous. V was cut by 1 base and J by 0 bases, with 7 bases left in between. CDR1 and CDR2 (germline): SGHAT, FQNNGV. The CDR3 length is 14 residues. The CDR3 sequence is CASSLGLSSYEQYF. CDR3 nucleotide sequence: TGTGCCAGCAGCTTAGGGTTGTCCTCCTACGAGCAGTACTTC.

This clonotype was observed at least ten times. This chain connects TRBV7-3 to TRBJ1-6; possibly TRBD1 for D (5 bases). The V end lost 5 bases, the J end lost 7 bases, and 21 bases lay between the germline ends. In germline, CDR1 is SGHTA, CDR2 FQGTGA. The length of the CDR3 is 17 residues. CDR3 bases: TGTGCCAGCAGCCGCGGTCCCCCGGGGCGCGGGAATTCACCCCTCCACTTT. Encoded protein: CASSRGPPGRGNSPLHF.

The table lists this clonotype with a few counts. The chain recombines TRBV5-1 with TRBJ1-3; D gene unclear. The germline V gene encodes CDR1 SGHRS and CDR2 YFSETQ. Deletions cut 1 base from V and 0 bases from J, with 5 bases between. This CDR3 has 14 amino acids. The CDR3 reads CASSLSSSGNTIYF. As DNA, the CDR3 is TGCGCCAGCAGCTTGAGCTCCTCTGGAAACACCATATATTTT. Full variable domain (remainder filled in from reference TRBV5-1 and TRBJ1-3): KAGVTQTPRYLIKTRGQQVTLSCSPISGHRSVSWYQQTPGQGLQFLFEYFSETQRNKGNFPGRFSGRQFSNSRSEMNVSTLELGDSALYLCASSLSSSGNTIYFGEGSWLTVV.

This clonotype was detected only a few times. The V gene is TRBV5-1, the J gene TRBJ2-2, with D perhaps being TRBD1 or TRBD2 (6 bases each). The V end was cut by 7 bases, the J end by 0 bases, with 13 bases between. This CDR3 is 15 amino acids long. Germline V gene data show CDR1 as SGHRS and CDR2 as YFSETQ. The CDR3: CASRGLESNTGELFF. The CDR3 bases are TGCGCCAGCCGGGGGCTAGAGTCGAACACCGGGGAGCTGTTTTTT.

CDR3 coding DNA: TGTGCCAGCAGTTGGGCGACTGCTAACTATGGCTACACCTTC. This sequence encodes CASSWATANYGYTF. The gene calls are TRBV28 and TRBJ1-2, with D unresolved. CDR3 length: 14 amino acids. V lost 4 bases, J lost 0 bases, and 9 bases lay in between. Germline V gives CDR1 MDHEN, CDR2 SYDVKM.

The chain links TRBV2 to TRBJ2-3; a weak D match, TRBD2 (5 bases). CDR3 length equals 14 residues. From germline, CDR1 is SNHLY and CDR2 FYNNEI. V dropped 7 bases and J dropped 5 bases, with 16 bases sitting between them. The CDR3 loop is CASKEARAGDTQYF. The CDR3 nucleotides are TGTGCCAGCAAGGAGGCCCGGGCCGGAGATACGCAGTATTTT.

This chain connects TRBV27 to TRBJ2-7; a weak D match, TRBD1 (5 bases). This CDR3 has 15 amino acids. Trimming pared 5 bases from V and 1 base from J, leaving 15 bases between. From germline, CDR1 is MNHEY and CDR2 SMNVEV (reference sequence). CDR3 bases: TGTGCCAGCAGTCCCTCGCTTGGGGCGTCCTACGAGCAGTACTTC. Its protein is CASSPSLGASYEQYF.